Sequencing of this TCR beta chain was carried out in a study of T cell responses to AZD1222 COVID-19 vaccine. There are 15 residues in the CDR3. Trimming took off 3 bases at V and 6 bases at J, with 15 bases between the two ends. CDR1 and CDR2 (germline): LNHDA, SQIVND (reference sequence). This clone showed up just once. Some clones are missing from TCRdb's copy, which holds only in-frame ones; the method was immunoSEQ multiplex PCR. The profile shows 84,000 or so clones, around nine tenths of them singletons. This receptor was taken from an adult in good health. This material consisted of peripheral blood, taken on day 0 of AZD1222 vaccination. J is TRBJ2-1 and V is TRBV19, with unresolved D. The CDR3 DNA reads TGTGCCAGTAGTATGGGGATGGAGCATCTCAATGAGCAGTTCTTC. It yields the protein CASSMGMEHLNEQFF.